The T cell receptor (beta chain) under discussion was sequenced for a study of CD8 T cells in Susac syndrome. For the study at large: The Susac syndrome patients were therapy-naive, on corticosteroids, or on intravenous immunoglobulin alone at blood draw.

The RNA, about 0.45 to 1 ug, was put through reverse transcription using random hexamers. TCR beta CDR3 was amplified by immunoSEQ covering 54 Vbeta and 13 Jbeta. MiXCR, run by TCRdb on the immunoSEQ multiplex PCR reads, gives a single entry per CDR3 protein. In the table there are 150,000 or so distinct CDR3 sequences, about 96% of which are singletons. From blood CD8+ and CD4+ T cells, the TCR beta chain was sequenced. Isolation of CD8+ and CD4+ T cells was performed negatively, whereas enrichment of TEMRA cells was done by FACS. This TCR derives from a human donor with Susac syndrome. Specimen: CD4+ T cells from PBMCs.

CDR3: CASSLSAGGSEQYF. CDR3 DNA sequence: TGTGCCAGCAGTTTATCGGCAGGGGGTAGTGAGCAGTACTTC. The chain combines TRBV28 with TRBJ2-7, with 7 positions matching TRBD1. The CDR3 is made up of 14 amino acids. Germline CDR1 is MDHEN and CDR2 is SYDVKM. With V trimmed by 1 base and J by 7 bases, 7 bases remained unmatched. Using reference TRBV28 and TRBJ2-7 for the parts outside the CDR3, the full variable domain is DVKVTQSSRYLVKRTGEKVFLECVQDMDHENMFWYRQDPGLGLRLIYFSYDVKMKEKGDIPEGYSVSREKKERFSLILESASTNQTSMYLCASSLSAGGSEQYFGPGTRLTVT.